These 21 T cell receptor beta chains originate from one sample sequenced in a study of shared clonotypes between healthy human individuals. Clones were read by immunoSEQ multiplex PCR, and TCRdb kept only the in-frame ones, dropping some. The table shows over 2 million clones, with about 95% occurring only once. Cells designated naive CD8 were CD45RO-negative and were positively selected for CCR7, with terminally differentiated effector memory CD45RA+ cells excluded. What was sequenced was naive CD8+ T cells sorted from blood. These receptors originate from a man aged 18 to 30 in good health.

The CDR3 region has the DNA TGTGCCAGCAGGGTTCGCGGCGGGTACTACGAGCAGTACTTC. This sequence encodes CASRVRGGYYEQYF. This rearrangement joins TRBV6-1 to TRBJ2-7, with D maybe TRBD2 (5 bases). CDR1 and CDR2 from the germline V gene are MNHNS and SASEGT. The CDR3 runs 14 residues. The V end lost 6 bases, the J end lost 3 bases, and 15 bases lay between the germline ends.

This chain links TRBV6-1 with TRBJ2-1; D not certain. V lost 6 bases to trimming and J lost 0 bases, with 12 bases between them. The germline V gene has CDR1 MNHNS and CDR2 SASEGT. The CDR3 length is 15 residues. CDR3 region: CASRVLGSSYNEQFF. CDR3 bases: TGTGCCAGCAGGGTTCTCGGAAGCTCCTACAATGAGCAGTTCTTC.

This clone was seen only a few times. The chain couples TRBV6-5 to TRBJ1-5; tentatively, D is TRBD1 (6 bases). Germline V gene sequence: CDR1 MNHEY, CDR2 SVGAGI. The CDR3 has 15 amino acids. V gave up 4 bases and J gave up 0 bases, with 10 bases separating them. CDR3 loop: CASSLTGYSNQPQHF. CDR3 DNA sequence: TGTGCCAGCAGTTTAACAGGGTATAGCAATCAGCCCCAGCATTTT.

The chain carries TRBV7-9 and TRBJ2-7, with D perhaps TRBD1 (5 bases). The CDR3 is 14 residues long. V was clipped by 3 bases and J by 2 bases, with 11 bases between them. Looked up from germline, CDR1 is SEHNR and CDR2 is FQNEAQ (reference sequence). The CDR3 loop reads CASSFTAGTYEQYF. In DNA form, the CDR3 reads TGTGCCAGCAGCTTTACCGCAGGGACCTACGAGCAGTACTTC.

The gene calls are TRBV27 and TRBJ2-3, with TRBD1 as a possible D gene (5 bases). Germline V gives CDR1 MNHEY, CDR2 SMNVEV (reference sequence). This CDR3 has 15 residues. V gave up 4 bases and J gave up 4 bases, with 15 bases separating them. Here the CDR3 DNA reads TGTGCCAGCAGTTCGATATCAGGGTTTTCAGATACGCAGTATTTT. It codes for CASSSISGFSDTQYF.

CDR3 amino acids: CASSASRDRGSTEAFF. The CDR3 nucleotides read TGCGCCAGCAGCGCGTCCCGGGACCGAGGTAGCACTGAAGCTTTCTTT. The chain combines TRBV5-1 with TRBJ1-1, with D perhaps matching TRBD1 (5 bases). V lost 4 bases and J 4 bases, leaving 20 bases between the germline ends. CDR1 is SGHRS, CDR2 YFSETQ, per germline. This CDR3 spans 16 amino acids.

The CDR3 region has the DNA TGTGCCAGTAGTATAGCTGGACAGGGTCTGTCCGAGCAGTACTTC. Translating gives CASSIAGQGLSEQYF. J is TRBJ2-7 and V is TRBV19, with 8 bases fitting TRBD1. This CDR3 comprises 15 residues. The junction had 8 bases not matched to a gene; V was cut back by 1 base and J by 6 bases. The germline CDR1 and CDR2 sequences are LNHDA and SQIVND (reference sequence).

In this sample, this clone turned up a few times. The rearrangement uses TRBV25-1 and TRBJ2-7; perhaps D is TRBD1 or TRBD2 (5 bases each). Germline V gene lookup returns CDR1 MGHDK and CDR2 SYGVNS. CDR3 length: 14 amino acids. V was clipped by 0 bases and J by 6 bases, with 12 bases between them. The CDR3 DNA reads TGTGCCAGCAGTGAATATGGGGGACCGGGCGAGCAGTACTTC. Translating it yields CASSEYGGPGEQYF.

With respect to this clone: At the DNA level, this CDR3 is encoded by other sequences in the same sample as well. CDR3 sequence reads: CASSLAGYEQYF. The DNA for the CDR3 is TGTGCCAGCAGTTTAGCGGGCTACGAGCAGTACTTC. The chain links TRBV27 to TRBJ2-7; TRBD2 might be the D (5 bases). This CDR3 is built from 12 residues. Germline V lookup: CDR1 MNHEY, CDR2 SMNVEV (reference sequence). The germline V and J ends were trimmed by 2 bases and 3 bases, with 5 bases remaining between them.

A note on this clone: The same CDR3 arises from other DNA sequences in this sample as well. This sequence joins TRBV6-6 and TRBJ2-3; D unclear. The V gene's germline CDR1 is MNHNY and CDR2 SVGAGI (reference sequence). This CDR3 region has 13 residues. V lost 2 bases and J lost 2, with 5 bases in between. The CDR3 protein is CASSYLSTDTQYF. The CDR3 region has the DNA TGTGCCAGCAGTTACCTTTCCACAGATACGCAGTATTTT.

The chain recombines TRBV5-1 with TRBJ1-1; D is ambiguous. The CDR3 consists of 15 residues. Germline assignment: CDR1 SGHRS and CDR2 YFSETQ. V lost 0 bases, J lost 4 bases, and 13 bases lay in between. The CDR3 is CASSLVVAQSTEAFF. CDR3 in DNA: TGCGCCAGCAGCTTGGTTGTGGCCCAGAGCACTGAAGCTTTCTTT.

This sequence joins TRBV6-5 and TRBJ2-7; 8 bases fit TRBD1. This CDR3 comprises 16 residues. The germline V gene has CDR1 MNHEY and CDR2 SVGAGI. The J segment lost 3 bases and the V segment lost 0 bases, leaving 7 bases of the junction unmatched. The CDR3 bases are TGTGCCAGCAGTTACTCGGGGCCGGGACAGGACTACGAGCAGTACTTC. It translates to CASSYSGPGQDYEQYF.

This chain connects TRBV7-2 to TRBJ1-5; 8 nucleotides agree with TRBD1. The germline CDR1 and CDR2 sequences are SGHTA and FQGNSA. The V and J ends lost 2 bases and 5 bases, in that order; junction bases with no gene match: 5. This CDR3 is 15 amino acids long. The CDR3 spells CASSLWTGRDQPQHF. CDR3 coding DNA: TGTGCCAGCAGCTTATGGACAGGGCGGGATCAGCCCCAGCATTTT.

The chain joins TRBV19 to TRBJ2-1; D possibly corresponds to TRBD1 (5 bases). The ends were cut back, 4 bases at V and 6 bases at J, with 10 bases in the middle. Germline V lookup: CDR1 LNHDA, CDR2 SQIVND (reference sequence). This CDR3 is 13 amino acids long. CDR3 nucleotide sequence: TGTGCCAGTAGTACCCAGACAGTCAATGAGCAGTTCTTC. Protein product: CASSTQTVNEQFF.

The chain has TRBV25-1 and TRBJ2-2, with a weak D call TRBD1 (5 bases). Between the trimmed V and J ends, which lost 0 bases and 7 bases, there was a span of 15 bases. This CDR3 has 16 residues. Germline V lookup: CDR1 MGHDK, CDR2 SYGVNS. The CDR3 sequence is CASSEYPPGQNGELFF. The CDR3 nucleotides are TGTGCCAGCAGTGAATATCCCCCAGGGCAGAACGGGGAGCTGTTTTTT.

The V and J genes are TRBV28 and TRBJ1-1; D gene unclear. Trimming took 5 bases from V and 4 from J, leaving 14 bases between them. This CDR3 region has 14 residues. CDR1 MDHEN and CDR2 SYDVKM come from the germline V gene. The CDR3 nucleotides read TGTGCCAGCAGTCTAAGCCCGGTTCTCACTGAAGCTTTCTTT. Its protein is CASSLSPVLTEAFF.

The gene calls are TRBV7-2 and TRBJ1-1; the match to TRBD1 covers 11 bases. V was pared by 5 bases and J by 5 bases, with 13 bases of the junction left unmatched. From germline, CDR1 is SGHTA and CDR2 FQGNSA. This CDR3 spans 17 amino acids. Written as DNA, the CDR3 is TGTGCCAGCAGCACAATTCCGGGACAGGGGGTCTCGACTGAAGCTTTCTTT. Amino acids: CASSTIPGQGVSTEAFF.

About this clone: This CDR3 is also generated by other DNA sequences in the sample. This rearrangement joins TRBV30 to TRBJ2-1; tentative D call: TRBD1 (5 bases). V was pared by 0 bases and J by 4 bases, with 7 bases between. The germline V gene has CDR1 GTSNPN and CDR2 SVGIG (reference sequence). CDR3 length: 13 amino acids. CDR3 sequence: CAWSVAGYNEQFF. CDR3 bases: TGTGCCTGGAGTGTAGCAGGGTACAATGAGCAGTTCTTC.

CDR3 region: CASSLKGGSINNEQFF. CDR3 sequence (DNA): TGTGCCAGCAGTTTAAAGGGCGGGAGTATCAACAATGAGCAGTTCTTC. V is TRBV27 and J is TRBJ2-1, with 7 bases identical to TRBD2. CDR1 is MNHEY and CDR2 is SMNVEV in the germline V gene (reference sequence). The CDR3 consists of 16 residues. V dropped 2 bases and J dropped 5; count of bases not matched to a gene: 9.

V and J are TRBV7-6 and TRBJ2-7, with 8 bases matching TRBD1. Germline assignment: CDR1 SGHVS and CDR2 FNYEAQ. The CDR3 length is 14 residues. V trimming: 4 bases; J trimming: 4 bases; junction bases outside the gene matches: 6. The CDR3 bases are TGTGCCAGCAGCTCCTCCGGGACAGGATACGAGCAGTACTTC. Translation: CASSSSGTGYEQYF.

This chain connects TRBV11-2 to TRBJ1-6, with D hard to call. The CDR3 extends over 15 amino acids. V was trimmed by 0 bases and J by 9 bases, leaving 12 bases between them. Germline V gene data show CDR1 as SGHAT and CDR2 as FQNNGV. Here the CDR3 DNA reads TGTGCCAGCAGCTTAGAGGGTGTCGACGGTTCACCCCTCCACTTT. It yields the protein CASSLEGVDGSPLHF.